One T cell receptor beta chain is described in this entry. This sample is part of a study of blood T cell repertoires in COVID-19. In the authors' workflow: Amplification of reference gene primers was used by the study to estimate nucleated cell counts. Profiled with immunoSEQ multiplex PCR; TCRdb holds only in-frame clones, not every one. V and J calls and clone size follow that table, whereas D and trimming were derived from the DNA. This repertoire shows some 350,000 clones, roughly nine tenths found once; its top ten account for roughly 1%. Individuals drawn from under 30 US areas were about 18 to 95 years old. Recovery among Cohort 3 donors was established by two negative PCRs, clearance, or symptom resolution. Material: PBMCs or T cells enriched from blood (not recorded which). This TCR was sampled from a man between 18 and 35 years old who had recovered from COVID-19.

The CDR3 region is CASRTSGSYEQYF. The DNA for the CDR3 is TGTGCCAGCAGGACCTCGGGTTCCTACGAGCAGTACTTC. V usage is TRBV6-5 and J usage is TRBJ2-7; D not certain. The CDR3 contains 13 residues. Germline CDR1 and CDR2: MNHEY and SVGAGI. V shed 6 bases and J shed 1 base, with 10 bases lying between them.